This T cell receptor beta chain was sequenced in a study of PD-1 blockade in classical Hodgkin lymphoma. CDR1 is SGHNT and CDR2 is YYREEE in the germline V gene (reference sequence). The CDR3 runs to 14 residues. The V gene lost 6 bases and the J gene lost 3 bases, with 15 bases spanning the gap. A remark on this clone: Antigen unknown.

General observations from the study: Relapsed/refractory patients reportedly had the lowest baseline TCR diversity, below newly diagnosed patients, who were below healthy donors.

Brentuximab vedotin exposure varied, and every patient relapsed after autologous stem cell transplantation. Profiling relied on immunoSEQ multiplex PCR, and the TCRdb table lists in-frame clones only, not all of them. The data show about 93,000 clones, 80% to 90% seen once. Material: peripheral blood mononuclear cells (PBMCs), obtained before the second cycle of nivolumab. The genes are TRBV5-4 and TRBJ2-5; D possibly corresponds to TRBD2 (8 bases). The sequence came from a human donor with classical Hodgkin lymphoma. The CDR3 here is CASNPGGTEETQYF. The CDR3 nucleotides read TGTGCCAGCAATCCGGGAGGGACAGAAGAGACCCAGTACTTC. The full variable domain, its missing parts supplied by reference TRBV5-4 and TRBJ2-5, is ETGVTQSPTHLIKTRGQQVTLRCSSQSGHNTVSWYQQALGQGPQFIFQYYREEENGRGNFPPRFSGLQFPNYSSELNVNALELDDSALYLCASNPGGTEETQYFGPGTRLLVL.